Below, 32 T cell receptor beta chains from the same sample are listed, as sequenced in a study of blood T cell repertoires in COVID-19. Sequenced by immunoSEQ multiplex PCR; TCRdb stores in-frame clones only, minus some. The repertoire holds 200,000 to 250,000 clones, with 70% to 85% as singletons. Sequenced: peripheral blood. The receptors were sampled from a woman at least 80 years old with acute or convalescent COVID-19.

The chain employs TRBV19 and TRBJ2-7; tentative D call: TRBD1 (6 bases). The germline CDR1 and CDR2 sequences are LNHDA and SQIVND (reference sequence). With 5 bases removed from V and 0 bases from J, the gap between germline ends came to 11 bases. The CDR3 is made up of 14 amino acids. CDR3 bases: TGTGCCAGTAGTTATAACAGGGCCTCCTACGAGCAGTACTTC. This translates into CASSYNRASYEQYF.

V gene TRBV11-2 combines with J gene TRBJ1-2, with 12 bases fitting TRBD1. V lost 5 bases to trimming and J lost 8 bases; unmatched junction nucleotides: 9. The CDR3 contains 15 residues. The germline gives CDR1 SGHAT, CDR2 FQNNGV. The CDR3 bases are TGTGCCAGCAGCCCGGGACAGGGGGCGATTGAAGGCTACACCTTC. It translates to CASSPGQGAIEGYTF.

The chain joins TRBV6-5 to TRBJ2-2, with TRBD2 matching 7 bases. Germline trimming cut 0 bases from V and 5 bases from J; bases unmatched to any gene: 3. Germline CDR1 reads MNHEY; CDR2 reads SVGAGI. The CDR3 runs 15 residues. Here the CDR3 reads CASSYSLASTGELFF. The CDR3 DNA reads TGTGCCAGCAGTTACTCACTAGCGTCTACCGGGGAGCTGTTTTTT.

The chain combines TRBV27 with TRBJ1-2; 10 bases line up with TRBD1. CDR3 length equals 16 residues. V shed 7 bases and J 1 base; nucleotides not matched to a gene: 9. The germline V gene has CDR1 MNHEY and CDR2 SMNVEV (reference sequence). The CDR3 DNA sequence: TGTGCCAGCAACCCCGGGACAGGGGCCCTTAACTATGGCTACACCTTC. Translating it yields CASNPGTGALNYGYTF.

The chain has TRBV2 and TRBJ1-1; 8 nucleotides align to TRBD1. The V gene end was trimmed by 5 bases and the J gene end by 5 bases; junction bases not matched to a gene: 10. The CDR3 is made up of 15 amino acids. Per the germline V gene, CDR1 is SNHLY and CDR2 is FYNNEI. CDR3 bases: TGTGCCAGCAGTAAAAGGACAGGGTGGATTACTGAAGCTTTCTTT. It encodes CASSKRTGWITEAFF.

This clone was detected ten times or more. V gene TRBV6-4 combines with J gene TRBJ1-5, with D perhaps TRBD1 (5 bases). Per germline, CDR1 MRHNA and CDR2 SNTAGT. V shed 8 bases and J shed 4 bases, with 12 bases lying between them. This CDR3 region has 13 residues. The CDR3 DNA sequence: TGTGCCAGCGGGCGGGGCTCTAATCAGCCCCAGCATTTT. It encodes CASGRGSNQPQHF.

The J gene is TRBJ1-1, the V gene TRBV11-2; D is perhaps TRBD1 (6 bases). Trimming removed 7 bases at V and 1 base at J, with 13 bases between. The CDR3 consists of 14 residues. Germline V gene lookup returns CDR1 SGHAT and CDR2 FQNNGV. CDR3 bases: TGTGCCAGCACCTTTACAGGGACGAACACTGAAGCTTTCTTT. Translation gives CASTFTGTNTEAFF.

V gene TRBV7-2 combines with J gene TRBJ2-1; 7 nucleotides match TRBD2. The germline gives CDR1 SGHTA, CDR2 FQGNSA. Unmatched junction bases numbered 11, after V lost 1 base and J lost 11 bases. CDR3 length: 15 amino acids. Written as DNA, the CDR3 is TGTGCCAGCAGCTTAGGGGGGGGAAACCAACCCCAGCAGTTCTTC. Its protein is CASSLGGGNQPQQFF.

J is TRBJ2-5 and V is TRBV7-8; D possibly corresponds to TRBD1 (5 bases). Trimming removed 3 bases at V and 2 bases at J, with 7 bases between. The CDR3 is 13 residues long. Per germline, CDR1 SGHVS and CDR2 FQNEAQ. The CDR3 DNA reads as TGTGCCAGCAGCTTCGACAGACAAGAGACCCAGTACTTC. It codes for CASSFDRQETQYF.

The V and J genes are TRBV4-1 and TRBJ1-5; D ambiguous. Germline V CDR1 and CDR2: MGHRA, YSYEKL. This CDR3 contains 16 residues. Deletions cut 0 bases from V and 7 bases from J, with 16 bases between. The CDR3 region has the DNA TGCGCCAGCAGCCAAGAACCAACAGTGGGGAGGCAGCCCCAGCATTTT. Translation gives CASSQEPTVGRQPQHF.

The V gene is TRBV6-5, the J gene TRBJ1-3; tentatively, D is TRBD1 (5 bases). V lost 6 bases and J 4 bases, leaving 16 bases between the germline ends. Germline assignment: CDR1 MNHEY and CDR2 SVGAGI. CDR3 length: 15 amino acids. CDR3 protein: CASSPLATGGNTIYF. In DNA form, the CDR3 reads TGTGCCAGCAGCCCGCTCGCCACAGGCGGAAACACCATATATTTT.

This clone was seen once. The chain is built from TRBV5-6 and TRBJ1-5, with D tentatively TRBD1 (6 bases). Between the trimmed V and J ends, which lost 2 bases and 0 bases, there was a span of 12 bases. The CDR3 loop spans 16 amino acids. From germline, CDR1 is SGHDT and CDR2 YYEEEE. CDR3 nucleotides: TGTGCCAGCAGCTTTACGACAGGCCATAGCAATCAGCCCCAGCATTTT. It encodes CASSFTTGHSNQPQHF.

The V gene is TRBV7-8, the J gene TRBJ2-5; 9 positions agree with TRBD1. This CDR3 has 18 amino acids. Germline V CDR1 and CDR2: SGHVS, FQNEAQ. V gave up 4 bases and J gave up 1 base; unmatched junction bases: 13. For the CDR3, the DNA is TGTGCCAGCAGCTCCGACCGGGACAGGGTTCGATCCCAAGAGACCCAGTACTTC. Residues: CASSSDRDRVRSQETQYF. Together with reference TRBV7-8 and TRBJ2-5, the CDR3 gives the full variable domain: GAGVSQSPRYKVAKRGQDVALRCDPISGHVSLFWYQQALGQGPEFLTYFQNEAQLDKSGLPSDRFFAERPEGSVSTLKIQRTQQEDSAVYLCASSSDRDRVRSQETQYFGPGTRLLVL.

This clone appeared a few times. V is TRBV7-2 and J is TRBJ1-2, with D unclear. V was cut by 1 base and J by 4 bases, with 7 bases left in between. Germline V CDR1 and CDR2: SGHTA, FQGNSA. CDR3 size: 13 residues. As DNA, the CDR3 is TGTGCCAGCAGCTTAGGGCAGGTCTATGGCTACACCTTC. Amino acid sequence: CASSLGQVYGYTF.

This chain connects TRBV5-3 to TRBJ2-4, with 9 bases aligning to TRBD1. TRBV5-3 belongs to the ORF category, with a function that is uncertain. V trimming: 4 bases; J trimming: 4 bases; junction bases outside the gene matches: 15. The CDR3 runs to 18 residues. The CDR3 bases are TGTGCCAGAAGCCCGGAGTTCTTGCCGGGACAGGGAAAAAACATTCAGTACTTC. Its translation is CARSPEFLPGQGKNIQYF.

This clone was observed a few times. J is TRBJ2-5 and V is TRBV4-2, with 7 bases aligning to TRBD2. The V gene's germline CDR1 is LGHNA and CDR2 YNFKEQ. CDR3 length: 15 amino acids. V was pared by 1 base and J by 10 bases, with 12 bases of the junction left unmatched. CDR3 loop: CASSQVGQAGGSQYF. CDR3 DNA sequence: TGTGCCAGCAGCCAAGTGGGGCAGGCCGGCGGGAGCCAGTACTTC.

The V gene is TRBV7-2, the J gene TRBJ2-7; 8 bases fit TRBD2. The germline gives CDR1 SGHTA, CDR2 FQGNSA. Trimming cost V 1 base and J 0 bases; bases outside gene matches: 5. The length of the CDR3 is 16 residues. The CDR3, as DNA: TGTGCCAGCAGCTTAGGTCTACTAGCGGTCTCCTACGAGCAGTACTTC. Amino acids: CASSLGLLAVSYEQYF.

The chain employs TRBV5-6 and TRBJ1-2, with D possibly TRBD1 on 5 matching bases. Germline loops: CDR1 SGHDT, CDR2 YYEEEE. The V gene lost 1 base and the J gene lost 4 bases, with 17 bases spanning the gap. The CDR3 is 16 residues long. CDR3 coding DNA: TGTGCCAGCAGCTTGAATTCAGGGATGTATGGCTATGGCTACACCTTC. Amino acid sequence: CASSLNSGMYGYGYTF.

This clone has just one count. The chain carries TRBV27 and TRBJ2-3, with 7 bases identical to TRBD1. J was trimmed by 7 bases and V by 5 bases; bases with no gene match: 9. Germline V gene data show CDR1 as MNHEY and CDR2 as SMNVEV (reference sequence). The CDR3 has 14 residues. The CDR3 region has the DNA TGTGCCAGCAGTCCCACCCGACAGGGAAATACGCAGTATTTT. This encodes CASSPTRQGNTQYF.

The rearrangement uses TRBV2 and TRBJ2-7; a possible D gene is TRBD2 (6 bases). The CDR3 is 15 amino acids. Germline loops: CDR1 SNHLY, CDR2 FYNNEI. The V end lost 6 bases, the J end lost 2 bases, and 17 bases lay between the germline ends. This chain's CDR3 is CASRARDFRTYEQYF. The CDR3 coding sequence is TGTGCCAGCAGAGCCCGGGACTTCCGTACCTACGAGCAGTACTTC.

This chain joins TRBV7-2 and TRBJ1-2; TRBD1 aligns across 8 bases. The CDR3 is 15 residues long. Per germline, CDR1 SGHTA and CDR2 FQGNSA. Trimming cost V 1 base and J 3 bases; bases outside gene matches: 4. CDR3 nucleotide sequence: TGTGCCAGCAGCTTAGTGGCAGGGGGCTACTATGGCTACACCTTC. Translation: CASSLVAGGYYGYTF. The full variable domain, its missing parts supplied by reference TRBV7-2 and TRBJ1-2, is GAGVSQSPSNKVTEKGKDVELRCDPISGHTALYWYRQSLGQGLEFLIYFQGNSAPDKSGLPSDRFSAERTGGSVSTLTIQRTQQEDSAVYLCASSLVAGGYYGYTFGSGTRLTVV.

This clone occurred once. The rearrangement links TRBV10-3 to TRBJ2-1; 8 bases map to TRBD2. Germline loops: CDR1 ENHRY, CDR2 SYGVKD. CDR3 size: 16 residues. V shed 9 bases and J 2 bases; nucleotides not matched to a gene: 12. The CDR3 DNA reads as TGTGCCATGGGGAGGGACGGGAGGGATCCCTACAATGAGCAGTTCTTC. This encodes CAMGRDGRDPYNEQFF.

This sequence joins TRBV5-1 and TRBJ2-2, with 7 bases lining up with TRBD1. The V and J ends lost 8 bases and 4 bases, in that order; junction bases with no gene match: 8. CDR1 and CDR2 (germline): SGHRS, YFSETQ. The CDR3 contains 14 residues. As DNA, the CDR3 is TGCGCCAGTCAGACAGGGTCGGGCACCGGGGAGCTGTTTTTT. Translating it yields CASQTGSGTGELFF. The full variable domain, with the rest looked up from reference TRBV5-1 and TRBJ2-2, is KAGVTQTPRYLIKTRGQQVTLSCSPISGHRSVSWYQQTPGQGLQFLFEYFSETQRNKGNFPGRFSGRQFSNSRSEMNVSTLELGDSALYLCASQTGSGTGELFFGEGSRLTVL.

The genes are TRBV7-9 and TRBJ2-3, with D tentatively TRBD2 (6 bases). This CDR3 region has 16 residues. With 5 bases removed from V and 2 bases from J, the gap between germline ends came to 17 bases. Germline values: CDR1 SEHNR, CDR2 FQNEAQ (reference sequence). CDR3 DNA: TGTGCCAGCAGCCAACTCGGGGGATTCCCCACAGATACGCAGTATTTT. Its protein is CASSQLGGFPTDTQYF.

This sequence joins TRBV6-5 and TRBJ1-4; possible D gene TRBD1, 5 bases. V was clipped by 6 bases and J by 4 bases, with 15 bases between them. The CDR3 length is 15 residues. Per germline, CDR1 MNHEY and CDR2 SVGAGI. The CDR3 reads CASRTTALHNEKLFF. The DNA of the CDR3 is TGTGCCAGCAGAACGACAGCCCTCCATAATGAAAAACTGTTTTTT.

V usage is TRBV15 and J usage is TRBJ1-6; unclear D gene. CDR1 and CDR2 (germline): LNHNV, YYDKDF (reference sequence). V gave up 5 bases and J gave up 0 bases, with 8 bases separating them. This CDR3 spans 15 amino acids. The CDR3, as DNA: TGTGCCACCAGCGCACGGGACTCCTATAATTCACCCCTCCACTTT. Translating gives CATSARDSYNSPLHF.

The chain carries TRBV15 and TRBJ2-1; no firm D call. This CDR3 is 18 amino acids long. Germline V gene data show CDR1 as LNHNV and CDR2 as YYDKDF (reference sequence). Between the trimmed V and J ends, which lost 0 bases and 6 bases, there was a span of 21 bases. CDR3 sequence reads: CATSRDPLVGAVTNEQFF. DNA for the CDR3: TGTGCCACCAGCAGAGACCCTCTAGTAGGTGCCGTAACCAATGAGCAGTTCTTC.

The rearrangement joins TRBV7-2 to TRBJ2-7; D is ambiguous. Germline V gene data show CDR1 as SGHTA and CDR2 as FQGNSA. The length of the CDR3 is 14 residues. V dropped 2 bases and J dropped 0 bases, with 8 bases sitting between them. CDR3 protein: CASSLMATSYEQYF. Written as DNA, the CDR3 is TGTGCCAGCAGCTTAATGGCAACCTCCTACGAGCAGTACTTC.

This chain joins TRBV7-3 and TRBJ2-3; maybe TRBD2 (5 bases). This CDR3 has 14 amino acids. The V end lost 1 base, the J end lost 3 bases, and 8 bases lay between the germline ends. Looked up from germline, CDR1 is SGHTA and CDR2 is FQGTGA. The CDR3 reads CASSLRAVTDTQYF. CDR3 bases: TGTGCCAGCAGCTTAAGAGCGGTGACAGATACGCAGTATTTT. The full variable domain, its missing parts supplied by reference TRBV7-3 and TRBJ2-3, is GAGVSQTPSNKVTEKGKYVELRCDPISGHTALYWYRQSLGQGPEFLIYFQGTGAADDSGLPNDRFFAVRPEGSVSTLKIQRTERGDSAVYLCASSLRAVTDTQYFGPGTRLTVL.

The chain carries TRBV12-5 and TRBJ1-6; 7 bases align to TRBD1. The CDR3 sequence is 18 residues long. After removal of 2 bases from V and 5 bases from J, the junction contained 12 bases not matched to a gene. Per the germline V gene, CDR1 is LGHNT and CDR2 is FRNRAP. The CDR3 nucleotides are TGTGCTAGTGGTTTGATTCCGCCTACCGGGACAGATAATTCACCCCTCCACTTT. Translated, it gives CASGLIPPTGTDNSPLHF.

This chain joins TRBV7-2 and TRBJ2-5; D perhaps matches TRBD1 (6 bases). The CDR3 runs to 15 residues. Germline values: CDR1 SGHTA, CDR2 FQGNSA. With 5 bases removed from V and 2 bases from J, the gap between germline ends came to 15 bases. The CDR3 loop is CASSPRRGNQETQYF. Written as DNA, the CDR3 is TGTGCCAGCAGCCCCCGCAGGGGAAATCAAGAGACCCAGTACTTC.

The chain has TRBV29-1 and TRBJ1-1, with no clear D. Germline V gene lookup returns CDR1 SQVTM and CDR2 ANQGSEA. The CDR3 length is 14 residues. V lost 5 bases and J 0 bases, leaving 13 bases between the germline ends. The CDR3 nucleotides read TGCAGCGTTTGGTTTGTCAGAATGAACACTGAAGCTTTCTTT. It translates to CSVWFVRMNTEAFF.